This T cell receptor (beta chain) is drawn from a study of beta chain features in type 1 diabetes. Study outcomes and limitations: In cDNA sequencing, cells with high TCR expression could be over-represented.

CDR1 SGHTS and CDR2 YDEGEE come from the germline V gene. The CDR3 has 14 residues. V was cut by 4 bases and J by 10 bases, with 17 bases left in between. This clone was counted ten times or more. Its antigen is not identified. Sequenced material consisted of expressed TCRB transcripts (all of the isolated RNA was reverse transcribed). TCRdb keeps only in-frame clones here, not all; method: immunoSEQ multiplex PCR. Found here are some 220,000 clones, about a tenth of them singletons; the top ten hold approximately 1.3%. This TCR came from a young man in good health. The J gene is TRBJ1-4, the V gene TRBV5-8; D gene ambiguous. Sequencing was carried out using central memory CD4+ T cells from blood. Here the CDR3 reads CASSQTLSQRKLFF. CDR3 DNA sequence: TGTGCCAGCAGCCAAACACTCAGCCAGCGAAAACTGTTTTTT.